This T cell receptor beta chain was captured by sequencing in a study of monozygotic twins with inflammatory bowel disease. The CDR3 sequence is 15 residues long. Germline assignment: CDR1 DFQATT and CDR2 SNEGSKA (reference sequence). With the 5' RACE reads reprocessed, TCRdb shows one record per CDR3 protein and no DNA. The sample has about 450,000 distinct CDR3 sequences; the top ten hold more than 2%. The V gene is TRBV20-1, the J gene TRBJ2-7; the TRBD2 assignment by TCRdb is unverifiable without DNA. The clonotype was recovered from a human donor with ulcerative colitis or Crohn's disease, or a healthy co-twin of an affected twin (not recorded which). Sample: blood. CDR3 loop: CSASGGSSGSYEQYF.